What follows are 18 T cell receptor beta chains derived from one specimen sequenced in a study of blood T cell repertoires in COVID-19. This table comes from immunoSEQ multiplex PCR, and its TCRdb copy is limited to in-frame clones, with some not included. Of fewer than 250,000 clones listed, about four fifths are singletons. The sequenced sample was peripheral blood. The receptor source for this set is a woman aged 60-70 years with COVID-19, enrolled during active disease.

This clone was counted only a few times. The J gene is TRBJ1-5, the V gene TRBV27, with D unresolved. Trimming took off 6 bases at V and 5 bases at J, with 14 bases between the two ends. Germline-derived CDR1 and CDR2 are MNHEY and SMNVEV (reference sequence). This CDR3 is built from 14 residues. Here the CDR3 DNA reads TGTGCCAGCAGCCCCTCGGGAAGAGATCAGCCCCAGCATTTT. Translating gives CASSPSGRDQPQHF.

The J gene is TRBJ2-1, the V gene TRBV29-1, with D maybe TRBD2 (6 bases). V lost 2 bases and J 9 bases, leaving 14 bases between the germline ends. The CDR3 is made up of 13 amino acids. CDR1 is SQVTM, CDR2 ANQGSEA, per germline. The CDR3 region is CSVEWRANGEQFF. The CDR3 DNA reads TGCAGCGTTGAATGGAGGGCGAACGGTGAGCAGTTCTTC.

V gene TRBV19 combines with J gene TRBJ1-3; 8 bases agree with TRBD1. Per germline, CDR1 LNHDA and CDR2 SQIVND (reference sequence). CDR3 length: 13 amino acids. The ends lost 8 bases at V and 9 bases at J; junction bases unmatched: 9. The CDR3 sequence: CASLGQAPSTIYF. CDR3 coding DNA: TGTGCCAGTCTGGGACAGGCCCCCAGCACCATATATTTT.

The J gene is TRBJ2-2, the V gene TRBV9; D may be TRBD1 (5 bases). V lost 0 bases, J lost 1 base, and 10 bases lay in between. Germline V lookup: CDR1 SGDLS, CDR2 YYNGEE. The CDR3 consists of 16 residues. CDR3 sequence reads: CASSVGSRVNTGELFF. The DNA for the CDR3 is TGTGCCAGCAGCGTAGGTTCCAGGGTGAACACCGGGGAGCTGTTTTTT. The variable domain in full, completed from reference TRBV9 and TRBJ2-2, reads DSGVTQTPKHLITATGQRVTLRCSPRSGDLSVYWYQQSLDQGLQFLIQYYNGEERAKGNILERFSAQQFPDLHSELNLSSLELGDSALYFCASSVGSRVNTGELFFGEGSRLTVL.

V gene TRBV6-4 combines with J gene TRBJ2-2, with 7 nucleotides matching TRBD1. Trimming cost V 0 bases and J 5 bases; bases outside gene matches: 6. Per germline, CDR1 MRHNA and CDR2 SNTAGT. This CDR3 contains 16 residues. As DNA, the CDR3 is TGTGCCAGCAGTGACTCTGAAGGCAGGGGGACCGGGGAGCTGTTTTTT. This gives the protein CASSDSEGRGTGELFF.

J is TRBJ1-6 and V is TRBV5-1, with D tentatively TRBD1 (5 bases). Germline V CDR1 and CDR2: SGHRS, YFSETQ. The CDR3 runs 15 residues. V lost 4 bases and J 6 bases, leaving 14 bases between the germline ends. The DNA for the CDR3 is TGCGCCAGCAGCCTGGAGACAGCTCCTAATTCACCCCTCCACTTT. The encoded protein is CASSLETAPNSPLHF.

The rearrangement joins TRBV15 to TRBJ2-7, with 12 bases that match TRBD1. The CDR3 runs to 15 residues. Losses at the gene ends were 6 bases for V and 3 bases for J; bases not matched to a gene: 6. The germline CDR1 and CDR2 sequences are LNHNV and YYDKDF (reference sequence). As DNA, the CDR3 is TGTGCCACCAGGCCCGGGACAGGGGGCAACTACGAGCAGTACTTC. It specifies CATRPGTGGNYEQYF.

This chain uses TRBV28 with TRBJ1-2; 7 bases match TRBD1. The CDR3 consists of 17 residues. The germline gives CDR1 MDHEN, CDR2 SYDVKM. V gave up 5 bases and J gave up 4 bases; unmatched junction bases: 16. This CDR3 is CASSGIETGSGPYGYTF. The CDR3 nucleotides are TGTGCCAGCAGTGGAATAGAGACAGGGTCCGGACCCTATGGCTACACCTTC.

The genes are TRBV30 and TRBJ1-2; weak D call: TRBD1 (5 bases). Germline CDR1 reads GTSNPN; CDR2 reads SVGIG (reference sequence). Trimming took off 2 bases at V and 8 bases at J, with 15 bases between the two ends. The CDR3 runs 13 residues. CDR3 protein: CAWSTGGDRGYTF. Here the CDR3 DNA reads TGTGCCTGGAGTACCGGAGGGGACCGAGGCTACACCTTC.

This chain joins TRBV7-9 and TRBJ1-1; D possibly corresponds to TRBD1 (5 bases). CDR1 is SEHNR, CDR2 FQNEAQ, per germline (reference sequence). The CDR3 totals 15 residues. V was trimmed by 3 bases and J by 10 bases, leaving 21 bases between them. The CDR3 here is CASSLLGILGQGAFF. The CDR3 bases are TGTGCCAGCAGCTTGTTGGGAATCCTCGGGCAGGGAGCTTTCTTT.

The rearrangement uses TRBV28 and TRBJ1-4; D perhaps matches TRBD1 (6 bases). Between the trimmed V and J ends, which lost 4 bases and 8 bases, there was a span of 11 bases. This CDR3 spans 13 amino acids. CDR1 and CDR2 from the germline V gene are MDHEN and SYDVKM. The CDR3 DNA reads TGTGCCAGCAGTTACAGGGTTAGGGAAAAACTGTTTTTT. Amino acid sequence: CASSYRVREKLFF.

The chain joins TRBV6-5 to TRBJ2-7; TRBD2 agrees at 7 bases. There are 12 residues in the CDR3. Germline loops: CDR1 MNHEY, CDR2 SVGAGI. V lost 2 bases, J lost 7 bases, and 2 bases stayed unmatched. The CDR3 loop is CASSYGGGEQYF. The CDR3 DNA is TGTGCCAGCAGTTACGGGGGGGGTGAGCAGTACTTC.

This chain links TRBV28 with TRBJ2-7; weak D call: TRBD1 (5 bases). The germline V gene has CDR1 MDHEN and CDR2 SYDVKM. CDR3 length equals 14 residues. V lost 0 bases to trimming and J lost 0 bases, with 6 bases between them. For the CDR3, the DNA is TGTGCCAGCAGTTTATGGGACACCTCCTACGAGCAGTACTTC. Its protein product is CASSLWDTSYEQYF.

This chain joins TRBV10-2 and TRBJ2-5; D gene uncertain. The CDR3 has 12 residues. Trimming shortened V by 5 bases and J by 5 bases, and 9 bases separated the two germline ends. The germline V gene encodes CDR1 WSHSY and CDR2 SAAADI. CDR3 protein: CASSQWQETQYF. The CDR3 DNA sequence: TGCGCCAGCAGTCAATGGCAGGAGACCCAGTACTTC.

This clone was seen only a few times. The rearrangement links TRBV6-6 to TRBJ2-5; TRBD2 is a possible D gene (7 bases). V lost 5 bases, J lost 4 bases, and 17 bases lay in between. CDR3 size: 15 residues. Germline assignment: CDR1 MNHNY and CDR2 SVGAGI (reference sequence). The CDR3 here is CASSLLRGEGETQYF. The CDR3 region has the DNA TGTGCCAGCAGTCTGCTGAGGGGGGAGGGAGAGACCCAGTACTTC.

V and J are TRBV29-1 and TRBJ1-1; TRBD1 might be the D (5 bases). The CDR3 spans 11 residues. The V gene lost 6 bases and the J gene lost 11 bases, with 16 bases spanning the gap. Germline lookup yields CDR1 SQVTM and CDR2 ANQGSEA. The CDR3 loop is CSVQPRGTAFF. CDR3 nucleotide sequence: TGCAGCGTACAACCCCGGGGGACCGCTTTCTTT.

CDR3 sequence reads: CASSQDRWRGNEQFF. The CDR3 DNA follows: TGCGCCAGCAGCCAAGATCGATGGAGAGGGAATGAGCAGTTCTTC. V gene TRBV4-3 combines with J gene TRBJ2-1; TRBD2 is a possible D gene (5 bases). V lost 0 bases, J lost 7 bases, and 13 bases lay in between. The germline gives CDR1 LGHNA, CDR2 YSLEER. This CDR3 has 15 amino acids.

The gene calls are TRBV7-9 and TRBJ2-5; D remains ambiguous. Germline V gene sequence: CDR1 SEHNR, CDR2 FQNEAQ (reference sequence). The CDR3 consists of 16 residues. V lost 4 bases, J lost 1 base, and 16 bases lay in between. CDR3 nucleotides: TGTGCCAGCAGCTGGAGAGTACCGCTAGGCCAAGAGACCCAGTACTTC. It is translated as CASSWRVPLGQETQYF.